A single sample gave rise to the 2 T cell receptor beta chains below, sequenced in a study of T cell responses to AZD1222 COVID-19 vaccine. Sequencing was performed with immunoSEQ multiplex PCR; in TCRdb, only in-frame clones are kept and a portion is missing. The sample lists around 180,000 clones; about 90% were seen once. Here the sequenced sample was peripheral blood, taken on day 0 of MenACWY control vaccination. The receptor set was obtained from an adult in good health.

The V gene is TRBV6-5, the J gene TRBJ1-2, with D perhaps TRBD1 (5 bases). This CDR3 region has 16 residues. The germline V gene has CDR1 MNHEY and CDR2 SVGAGI. V was shortened by 0 bases and J by 8 bases, with 19 bases between the two germline ends. CDR3 amino acids: CASSYSNRDGVRGYTF. The CDR3 DNA sequence: TGTGCCAGCAGTTACTCGAACCGGGACGGCGTAAGGGGCTACACCTTC.

The V call is TRBV28, the J call TRBJ2-3; TRBD2 matches 7 bases. The CDR3 is 15 residues long. CDR1 MDHEN and CDR2 SYDVKM come from the germline V gene. The V gene end was trimmed by 6 bases and the J gene end by 1 base; junction bases not matched to a gene: 7. The CDR3: CASSLAASGTDTQYF. Written as DNA, the CDR3 is TGTGCCAGCAGCCTAGCGGCATCAGGCACAGATACGCAGTATTTT.